This entry features one T cell receptor (beta chain) sequence. The data stem from a study of blood T cell repertoires in COVID-19. Whole-study context: Collection of acute and convalescent COVID-19 samples took place in the United States, Italy and Spain.

Clones were read by immunoSEQ multiplex PCR, and TCRdb kept only the in-frame ones, dropping some. Counted here are about 94,000 clones, about 82% occurring once; the ten biggest clones make up 10% to 15%. The germline gives CDR1 MNHNY, CDR2 SVGAGI (reference sequence). Trimming at V came to 2 bases and at J to 6 bases, leaving 10 bases not matched to a gene. This CDR3 comprises 16 residues. Sequences were obtained from peripheral blood. The chain carries TRBV6-6 and TRBJ2-7, with 10 bases that match TRBD1. The TCR comes from a woman aged 55-69 years in a cohort sampled during active or convalescent COVID-19. The CDR3 bases are TGTGCCAGCAGTTACCCTAGGACAGGGGGTGGGGGCGAGCAGTACTTC. This encodes CASSYPRTGGGGEQYF.